This T cell receptor (beta chain) appears in the sequencing data of a study of cytomegalovirus exposure and HLA in healthy donors. General study findings and limits: Immune exposure data for these donors was limited to CMV serostatus.

Researchers ran the PCR with 60 Vbeta and 13 Jbeta primers. Only in-frame clones appear in the TCRdb table, and some are missing; sequencing was by immunoSEQ multiplex PCR. The profile shows approximately 160,000 clones, around 85% of them singletons. Points on this clone: The antigen remains unidentified.

The donors, nominally healthy at sampling, likely had unrecorded immune exposures. The germline V gene has CDR1 SGHAT and CDR2 FQNNGV. The trim removed 5 bases at V and 4 bases at J, leaving 5 bases unmatched. There are 14 residues in the CDR3. What was sequenced was PBMCs. The chain joins TRBV11-2 to TRBJ1-5, with 7 bases lining up with TRBD1. The receptor's source is a middle-aged man in good health and CMV-seropositive. In nucleotides, the CDR3 is TGTGCCAGCAGCAGATCAGGGGGGAATCAGCCCCAGCATTTT. Protein product: CASSRSGGNQPQHF.